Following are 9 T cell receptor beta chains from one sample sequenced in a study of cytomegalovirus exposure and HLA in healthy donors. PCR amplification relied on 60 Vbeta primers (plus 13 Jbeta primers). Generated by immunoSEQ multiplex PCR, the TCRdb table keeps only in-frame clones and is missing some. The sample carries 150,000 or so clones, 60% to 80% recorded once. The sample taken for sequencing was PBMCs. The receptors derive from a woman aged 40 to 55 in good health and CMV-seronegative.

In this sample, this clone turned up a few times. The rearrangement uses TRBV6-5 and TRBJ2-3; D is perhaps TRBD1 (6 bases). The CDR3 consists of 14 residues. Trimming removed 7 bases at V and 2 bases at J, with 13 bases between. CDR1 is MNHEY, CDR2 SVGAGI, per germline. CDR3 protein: CASNTGTSTDTQYF. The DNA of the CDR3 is TGTGCCAGCAACACAGGGACCTCCACAGATACGCAGTATTTT.

The CDR3 nucleotides are TGTGCCAGTAGTATAGACCGAACCAGGGGGCTAAGAGCTTTCTTT. This gives the protein CASSIDRTRGLRAFF. J is TRBJ1-1 and V is TRBV19; 8 bases fit TRBD1. J was trimmed by 10 bases and V by 0 bases; bases with no gene match: 10. This CDR3 is built from 15 residues. Germline V gene data show CDR1 as LNHDA and CDR2 as SQIVND (reference sequence).

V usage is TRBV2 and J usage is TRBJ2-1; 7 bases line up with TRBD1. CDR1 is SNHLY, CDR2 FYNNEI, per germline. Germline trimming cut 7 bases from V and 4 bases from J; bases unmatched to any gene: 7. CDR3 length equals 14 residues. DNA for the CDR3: TGTGCCAGCAATCGAGGGACAGCTTACAATGAGCAGTTCTTC. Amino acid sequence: CASNRGTAYNEQFF.

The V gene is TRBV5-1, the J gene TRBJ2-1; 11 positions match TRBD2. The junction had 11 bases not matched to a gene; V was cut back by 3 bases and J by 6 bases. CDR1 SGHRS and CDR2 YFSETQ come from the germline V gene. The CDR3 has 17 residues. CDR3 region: CASSWQGAGTSGNEQFF. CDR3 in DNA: TGCGCCAGCAGCTGGCAGGGGGCCGGGACTAGCGGCAATGAGCAGTTCTTC.

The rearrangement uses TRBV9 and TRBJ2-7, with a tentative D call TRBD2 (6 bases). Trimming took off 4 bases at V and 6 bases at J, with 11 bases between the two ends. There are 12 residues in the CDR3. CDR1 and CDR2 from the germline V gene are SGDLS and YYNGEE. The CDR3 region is CASSLLGGEQYF. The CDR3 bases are TGTGCCAGCAGCCTCCTGGGGGGCGAGCAGTACTTC.

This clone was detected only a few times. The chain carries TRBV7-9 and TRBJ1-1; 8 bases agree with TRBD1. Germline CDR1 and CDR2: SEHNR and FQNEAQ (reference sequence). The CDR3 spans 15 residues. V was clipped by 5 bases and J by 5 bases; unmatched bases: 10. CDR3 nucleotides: TGTGCCAGCAGCCTCGGACAGGGACGAGAGACTGAAGCTTTCTTT. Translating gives CASSLGQGRETEAFF.

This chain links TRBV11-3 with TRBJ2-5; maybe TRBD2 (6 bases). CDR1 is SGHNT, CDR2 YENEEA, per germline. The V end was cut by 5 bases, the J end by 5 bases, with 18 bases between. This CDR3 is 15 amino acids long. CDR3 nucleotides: TGTGCCAGCAGCCCCCGTCCCAAACGGGGGGAGACCCAGTACTTC. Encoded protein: CASSPRPKRGETQYF.

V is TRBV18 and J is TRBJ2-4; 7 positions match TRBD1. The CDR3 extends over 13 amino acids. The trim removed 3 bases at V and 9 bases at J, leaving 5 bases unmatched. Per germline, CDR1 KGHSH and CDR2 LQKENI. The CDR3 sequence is CASSPDREGIQYF. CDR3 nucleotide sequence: TGTGCCAGCTCACCCGACAGGGAAGGCATTCAGTACTTC.

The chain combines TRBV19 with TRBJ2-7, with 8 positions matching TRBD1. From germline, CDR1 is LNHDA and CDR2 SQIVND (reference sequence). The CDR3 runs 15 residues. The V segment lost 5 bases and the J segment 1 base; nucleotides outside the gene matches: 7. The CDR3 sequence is CASSSDRAFSYEQYF. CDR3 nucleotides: TGTGCCAGTAGTTCGGACAGGGCTTTTTCCTACGAGCAGTACTTC.